The 6 T cell receptor beta chains below all came from one sample that was sequenced in a study of shared clonotypes between healthy human individuals. Repertoires were generated with immunoSEQ multiplex PCR, while TCRdb's copy carries only in-frame clones and drops some. The data contain about 990,000 clones, around 78% of them singletons. The material sequenced was memory CD4+ T cells from PBMCs. Specified subset: CD45RA-negative fraction. The receptors here all came from a man between 18 and 35 years old in good health. Some clones in this sample may be carry-over from other donors' samples.

This clone was observed at least ten times. The chain carries TRBV7-9 and TRBJ2-3; TRBD1 agrees at 12 bases. After removal of 5 bases from V and 4 bases from J, the junction contained 4 bases not matched to a gene. The CDR3 runs to 15 residues. CDR1 and CDR2 (germline): SEHNR, FQNEAQ (reference sequence). DNA of the CDR3: TGTGCCAGCAGCCCGGGACAGGGGGCCGCAGATACGCAGTATTTT. Protein: CASSPGQGAADTQYF.

The chain carries TRBV6-1 and TRBJ2-7; D unresolved. The V and J ends lost 0 bases and 5 bases respectively, with 17 bases between them. The CDR3 is 16 amino acids. Looked up from germline, CDR1 is MNHNS and CDR2 is SASEGT. In DNA form, the CDR3 reads TGTGCCAGCAGTGAAGCGCTTCTCCTATGGAGCGACGAGCAGTACTTC. It specifies CASSEALLLWSDEQYF.

This sequence joins TRBV27 and TRBJ1-4, with D hard to call. V lost 5 bases and J lost 7, with 17 bases in between. Germline CDR1 is MNHEY and CDR2 is SMNVEV (reference sequence). This CDR3 has 15 amino acids. CDR3 amino acids: CASSRRASGSEKLFF. DNA of the CDR3: TGTGCCAGCAGTCGACGGGCCTCGGGGAGTGAAAAACTGTTTTTT.

The rearrangement uses TRBV19 and TRBJ2-3; D not certain. Germline assignment: CDR1 LNHDA and CDR2 SQIVND (reference sequence). Trimming shortened V by 5 bases and J by 1 base, and 7 bases separated the two germline ends. The CDR3 spans 13 residues. The CDR3 DNA reads as TGTGCCAGTAGTTACACGGGCACAGATACGCAGTATTTT. It yields the protein CASSYTGTDTQYF.

The V gene is TRBV9, the J gene TRBJ1-5; unclear D gene. The CDR3 contains 15 residues. Germline V gives CDR1 SGDLS, CDR2 YYNGEE. The ends were cut back, 0 bases at V and 3 bases at J, with 10 bases in the middle. CDR3 amino acids: CASSVDSAINQPQHF. CDR3 nucleotides: TGTGCCAGCAGCGTAGATTCAGCCATCAATCAGCCCCAGCATTTT.

The chain recombines TRBV4-2 with TRBJ2-7; D is ambiguous. CDR3 length: 14 residues. CDR1 and CDR2 from the germline V gene are LGHNA and YNFKEQ. V lost 3 bases and J lost 2, with 11 bases in between. The CDR3 nucleotides read TGTGCCAGCAGCCAGTGGCTGGGAACCTACGAGCAGTACTTC. This translates into CASSQWLGTYEQYF.